The rows below give T cell receptor beta chains drawn from one sample of a study of OX40 agonist ivuxolimab in advanced cancers. Profiled with immunoSEQ multiplex PCR; TCRdb holds only in-frame clones, not every one. In the table there are some 95,000 clones, about 83% of which are singletons. Material: CD4+ or CD8+ T cells sorted from blood, obtained in a trial of the OX40 agonist ivuxolimab. All receptors come from an adult with an advanced solid tumor such as melanoma, head and neck, liver or kidney cancer. Both conserved end residues are part of each CDR3. The D gene is left open where the match is weak. Expanded clones get a size class; other rows say once, few or many, or leave the size out.

J gene | V gene | CDR3 length | D gene | clone size | CDR3 protein | CDR3 DNA
TRBJ2-3 | TRBV2 | 14 | NA | few | CASSAGLWTDTQYF | TGTGCCAGCAGTGCCGGGCTTTGGACAGATACGCAGTATTTT
TRBJ2-1 | TRBV7-9 | 13 | TRBD2 | NA | CASSFDRGDEQFF | TGTGCCAGCAGCTTTGACCGGGGGGATGAGCAGTTCTTC
TRBJ2-5 | TRBV9 | 15 | NA | NA | CASSVATGAQETQYF | TGTGCCAGCAGCGTAGCTACCGGGGCTCAAGAGACCCAGTACTTC
TRBJ2-1 | TRBV11-3 | 16 | TRBD2 | NA | CASSLVVSGGATEQFF | TGTGCCAGCAGCTTAGTGGTTAGCGGGGGGGCCACTGAGCAGTTCTTC
TRBJ1-2 | TRBV25-1 | 16 | NA | few | CASSPVDTQFNYGYTF | TGTGCCAGCAGTCCCGTGGACACCCAATTTAACTATGGCTACACCTTC
TRBJ2-1 | TRBV2 | 11 | NA | NA | CAVDFFWGQFF | TGTGCCGTCGACTTTTTCTGGGGGCAGTTCTTC
TRBJ2-7 | TRBV14 | 18 | NA | NA | CASSQDLRSWGRPYEQYF | TGTGCCAGCAGCCAAGATTTGAGGAGTTGGGGGAGACCCTACGAGCAGTACTTC
TRBJ2-3 | TRBV18 | 12 | NA | few | CASSPSTDTQYF | TGTGCCAGCTCACCGAGCACAGATACGCAGTATTTT
TRBJ1-1 | TRBV29-1 | 12 | NA | few | CSGTLGNTEAFF | TGCAGCGGTACCCTGGGGAACACTGAAGCTTTCTTT
TRBJ1-2 | TRBV6-5 | 13 | NA | NA | CASSERADYGYTF | TGTGCCAGCAGTGAAAGGGCAGACTATGGCTACACCTTC
TRBJ2-1 | TRBV14 | 14 | NA | NA | CASSPRGTINEQFF | TGTGCCAGCAGCCCGAGGGGAACTATCAATGAGCAGTTCTTC
TRBJ2-2 | TRBV18 | 16 | TRBD1 | NA | CASSRPDRGNTGELFF | TGTGCCAGCTCACGACCGGACAGGGGGAACACCGGGGAGCTGTTTTTT
TRBJ1-2 | TRBV5-1 | 15 | NA | NA | CASSSNDGHRGGYTF | TGCGCCAGCAGCTCAAATGACGGACACCGGGGAGGCTACACCTTC
TRBJ1-1 | TRBV6-5 | 13 | NA | few | CASSNTANTEAFF | TGTGCCAGCAGCAACACAGCGAACACTGAAGCTTTCTTT
TRBJ2-7 | TRBV5-1 | 14 | TRBD1 | NA | CASSPGQGGSRQYF | TGCGCCAGCAGCCCCGGACAGGGTGGTAGCCGGCAGTACTTC
TRBJ1-4 | TRBV7-9 | 15 | NA | NA | CASSLAPPTNEKLFF | TGTGCCAGCAGCTTAGCGCCGCCAACTAATGAAAAACTGTTTTTT
TRBJ2-1 | TRBV28 | 15 | TRBD2 | NA | CASSSLAGANNEQFF | TGTGCCAGCAGCTCACTAGCGGGCGCTAACAATGAGCAGTTCTTC
TRBJ2-2 | TRBV6-1 | 15 | NA | NA | CASRTPTSNTGELFF | TGTGCCAGCAGGACCCCGACGTCGAACACCGGGGAGCTGTTTTTT
TRBJ1-2 | TRBV2 | 13 | TRBD1 | NA | CASSQTGEDGYTF | TGTGCCAGCAGTCAAACAGGGGAGGACGGCTACACCTTC
TRBJ1-2 | TRBV19 | 15 | NA | NA | CASTQPMGRRYGYTF | TGTGCCAGTACCCAACCTATGGGCAGGAGATATGGCTACACCTTC
TRBJ1-3 | TRBV7-8 | 15 | NA | NA | CASSQVWGFGNTIYF | TGTGCCAGCAGTCAGGTGTGGGGTTTCGGAAACACCATATATTTT
TRBJ1-1 | TRBV6-6 | 14 | NA | NA | CASNHDPGRTEAFF | TGTGCCAGCAATCACGACCCAGGCAGGACTGAAGCTTTCTTT
TRBJ1-1 | TRBV6-1 | 12 | NA | NA | CAGGQPNTEAFF | TGTGCCGGGGGACAACCGAACACTGAAGCTTTCTTT
TRBJ1-6 | TRBV6-6 | 13 | NA | NA | CAIRDFYNSPLHF | TGTGCCATCCGGGACTTCTATAATTCACCCCTCCACTTT
TRBJ2-3 | TRBV28 | 14 | NA | NA | CASRGAVGADTQYF | TGTGCCAGCAGGGGGGCGGTGGGCGCAGATACGCAGTATTTT
TRBJ1-4 | TRBV14 | 15 | NA | NA | CASSLFQGSNEKLFF | TGTGCCAGCAGCCTTTTTCAGGGGTCTAATGAAAAACTGTTTTTT
TRBJ1-1 | TRBV28 | 17 | NA | NA | CASRDSPGRRLNTEAFF | TGTGCCAGCAGGGACTCCCCGGGACGCCGGCTCAACACTGAAGCTTTCTTT
TRBJ2-2 | TRBV5-1 | 14 | NA | NA | CASSLSANTGELFF | TGCGCCAGCAGCTTGTCGGCGAACACCGGGGAGCTGTTTTTT
TRBJ2-5 | TRBV2 | 14 | TRBD1 | NA | CASSGGTVQETQYF | TGTGCCAGCAGTGGAGGGACAGTCCAAGAGACCCAGTACTTC
TRBJ2-7 | TRBV15 | 14 | TRBD1 | NA | CATSRSGTGYEQYF | TGTGCCACCAGCAGGTCCGGGACAGGGTACGAGCAGTACTTC
TRBJ2-3 | TRBV6-1 | 14 | TRBD2 | NA | CASSFAGGTDTQYF | TGTGCCAGCAGCTTCGCGGGGGGCACAGATACGCAGTATTTT
TRBJ1-1 | TRBV7-9 | 14 | TRBD1 | NA | CASRPTGGHTEAFF | TGTGCCAGCAGACCGACAGGGGGGCACACTGAAGCTTTCTTT
TRBJ1-1 | TRBV5-4 | 14 | NA | NA | CASSLGRGNTEAFF | TGTGCCAGCAGCTTGGGACGGGGAAACACTGAAGCTTTCTTT
TRBJ1-2 | TRBV7-9 | 15 | TRBD1 | NA | CASSLAQGEEDGYTF | TGTGCCAGCAGCTTAGCGCAGGGGGAGGAGGATGGCTACACCTTC
TRBJ2-6 | TRBV5-4 | 18 | TRBD2 | NA | CASTFGGSGFSGANVLTF | TGTGCCAGCACCTTCGGGGGGTCCGGATTCTCTGGGGCCAACGTCCTGACTTTC
TRBJ2-1 | TRBV2 | 12 | NA | few | CASMGTGSEQFF | TGTGCCAGCATGGGAACAGGGTCTGAGCAGTTCTTC
TRBJ1-5 | TRBV29-1 | 12 | TRBD1 | NA | CSVWTGDQPQHF | TGCAGCGTCTGGACAGGGGATCAGCCCCAGCATTTT
TRBJ2-7 | TRBV11-2 | 15 | NA | NA | CASRSPGGGTYEQYF | TGTGCCAGCAGATCCCCAGGGGGAGGGACCTACGAGCAGTACTTC
TRBJ1-4 | TRBV7-6 | 15 | NA | few | CASSLGRQPNEKLFF | TGTGCCAGCAGCTTAGGGCGGCAGCCGAATGAAAAACTGTTTTTT
TRBJ2-1 | TRBV2 | 13 | NA | few | CASIFGTYNEQFF | TGTGCCAGCATTTTTGGGACCTACAATGAGCAGTTCTTC
TRBJ2-7 | TRBV7-2 | 17 | TRBD1 | NA | CASSLARQGARVYEQYF | TGTGCCAGCAGCTTAGCGAGGCAGGGGGCAAGAGTTTACGAGCAGTACTTC